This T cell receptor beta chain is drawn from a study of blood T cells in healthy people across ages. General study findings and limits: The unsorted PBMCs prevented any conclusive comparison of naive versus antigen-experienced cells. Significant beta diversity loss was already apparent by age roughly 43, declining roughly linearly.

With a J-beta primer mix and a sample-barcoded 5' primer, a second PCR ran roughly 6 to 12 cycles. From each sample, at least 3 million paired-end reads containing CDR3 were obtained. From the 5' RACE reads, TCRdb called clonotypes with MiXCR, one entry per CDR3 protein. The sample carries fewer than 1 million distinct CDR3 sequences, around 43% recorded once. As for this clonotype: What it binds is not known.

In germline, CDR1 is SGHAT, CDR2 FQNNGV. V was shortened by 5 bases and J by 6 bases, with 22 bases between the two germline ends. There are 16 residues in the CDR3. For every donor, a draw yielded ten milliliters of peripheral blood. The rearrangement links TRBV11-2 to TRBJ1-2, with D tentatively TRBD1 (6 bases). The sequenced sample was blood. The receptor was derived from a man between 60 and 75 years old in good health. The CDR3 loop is CASSTLKGDRGHGYTF. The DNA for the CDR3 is TGTGCCAGCAGCACCTTAAAGGGGGACCGGGGCCATGGCTACACCTTC.